A few counts support the clone carrying this T cell receptor beta chain. TCRdb fed the 5' RACE reads into MiXCR, producing one record per CDR3 protein. Of roughly 260,000 distinct CDR3 sequences listed, 16% are singletons. This record comes from a study of T-cell memory formation after mild COVID-19. This CDR3 is built from 12 residues. Germline CDR1 and CDR2: DFQATT and SNEGSKA (reference sequence). With 4 bases removed from V and 0 bases from J, the gap between germline ends came to 3 bases. Sequenced input: PBMCs or a T cell subset sorted from them (not recorded which). The TCR sequence derives from a man in his late teens or twenties who had mild COVID-19 (a few samples of this study predate the infection). Cell type and time point are not known. The genes are TRBV20-1 and TRBJ1-4; no reliable D call. The CDR3 DNA is TGCAGTGCTATTGCAACTAATGAAAAACTGTTTTTT. Its translation is CSAIATNEKLFF.